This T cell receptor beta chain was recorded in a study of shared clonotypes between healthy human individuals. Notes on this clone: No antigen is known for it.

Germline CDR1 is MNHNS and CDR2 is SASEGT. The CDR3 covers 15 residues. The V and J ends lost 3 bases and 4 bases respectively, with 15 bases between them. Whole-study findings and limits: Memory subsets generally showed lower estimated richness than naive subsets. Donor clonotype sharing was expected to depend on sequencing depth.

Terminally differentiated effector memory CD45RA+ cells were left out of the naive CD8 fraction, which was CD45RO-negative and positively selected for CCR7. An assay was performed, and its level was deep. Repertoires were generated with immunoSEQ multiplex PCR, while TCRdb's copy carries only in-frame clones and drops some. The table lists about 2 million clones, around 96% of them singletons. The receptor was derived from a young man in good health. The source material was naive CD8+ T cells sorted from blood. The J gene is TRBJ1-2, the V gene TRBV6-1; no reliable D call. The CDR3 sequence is CASSDYPRTGYGYTF. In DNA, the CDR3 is TGTGCCAGCAGTGATTACCCGAGGACCGGCTATGGCTACACCTTC.